Presented here are 30 T cell receptor beta chains from one specimen sequenced in a study of CD8 T cells in ankylosing spondylitis. Via MiXCR, TCRdb re-called the 5' RACE reads, giving one row per CDR3 protein. The sample has 750,000 to 850,000 distinct CDR3 sequences, about 11% seen once; the top ten hold around 0.51%. Study-level results: Typical of ankylosing spondylitis blood, it appeared, was a TCR beta motif of 7 or 8 highly homologous variants.

Their cognate antigens are unknown. The sequenced material came from blood, either unsorted or a sorted T cell fraction (not recorded which). These receptors originate from a male donor with ankylosing spondylitis.

This clonotype was counted only a few times. The genes are TRBV29-1 and TRBJ2-3, with D uncertain. The CDR3 is made up of 12 amino acids. The germline gives CDR1 SQVTM, CDR2 ANQGSEA. The ends were cut back, 4 bases at V and 0 bases at J, with 5 bases in the middle. The CDR3 DNA follows: TGCAGCGTTGTGGACAGCACAGATACGCAGTATTTT. Its translation is CSVVDSTDTQYF.

This clonotype has only a few counts. The gene calls are TRBV10-3 and TRBJ1-2, with 7 nucleotides matching TRBD1. The germline gives CDR1 ENHRY, CDR2 SYGVKD. V gave up 2 bases and J gave up 9 bases; unmatched junction bases: 6. The CDR3 is made up of 13 amino acids. CDR3 nucleotides: TGTGCCATCAGTGAGACAGGGGCCCGGCGCTACACCTTC. Its protein product is CAISETGARRYTF.

This clonotype has ten or more counts. The chain uses TRBV7-2 and TRBJ1-1; unclear D gene. The germline V and J ends were trimmed by 8 bases and 1 base, with 14 bases remaining between them. The CDR3 loop spans 14 amino acids. Germline values: CDR1 SGHTA, CDR2 FQGNSA. DNA for the CDR3: TGTGCCAGCGGATCCCGGACGTCGAACACTGAAGCTTTCTTT. Translating gives CASGSRTSNTEAFF.

This clonotype has more than one count but fewer than ten. This chain connects TRBV7-9 to TRBJ1-1, with 10 bases identical to TRBD1. This CDR3 has 15 residues. V dropped 3 bases and J dropped 4; count of bases not matched to a gene: 5. Germline CDR1 reads SEHNR; CDR2 reads FQNEAQ (reference sequence). CDR3 residues: CASSFWTGGGTEAFF. The CDR3 region has the DNA TGTGCCAGCAGCTTTTGGACAGGGGGTGGCACTGAAGCTTTCTTT.

This rearrangement joins TRBV5-1 to TRBJ2-7; D is uncertain. V was cut by 2 bases and J by 7 bases, with 13 bases left in between. In germline, CDR1 is SGHRS, CDR2 YFSETQ. The CDR3 totals 13 residues. This CDR3 reads CASSLQSLGEQYF. Here the CDR3 DNA reads TGCGCCAGCAGCTTACAGTCCTTGGGGGAGCAGTACTTC.

This clonotype was detected ten times or more. The chain recombines TRBV20-1 with TRBJ2-1, with D possibly being TRBD2 (5 bases). CDR1 is DFQATT, CDR2 SNEGSKA, per germline (reference sequence). V lost 3 bases and J 1 base, leaving 10 bases between the germline ends. The CDR3 loop spans 14 amino acids. Here the CDR3 reads CSASPGNSYNEQFF. CDR3 in DNA: TGCAGTGCTAGCCCCGGGAATTCCTACAATGAGCAGTTCTTC.

In this sample, this clonotype turned up many times. V and J are TRBV20-1 and TRBJ2-1; no clear D gene. Trimming cost V 4 bases and J 2 bases, with 12 bases left between them. The CDR3 runs to 14 residues. Germline lookup yields CDR1 DFQATT and CDR2 SNEGSKA (reference sequence). The CDR3 spells CSAKFLVAYNEQFF. Written as DNA, the CDR3 is TGCAGTGCTAAGTTCCTAGTGGCCTACAATGAGCAGTTCTTC.

This clonotype has at least ten counts. The chain combines TRBV12-3 or TRBV12-4 with TRBJ1-1; D might be TRBD1 (6 bases). The CDR3 has 15 amino acids. V gave up 3 bases and J gave up 4 bases, with 15 bases separating them. CDR3 nucleotides: TGTGCCAGCAGTTTCGACTTAGGGGGGAGCACTGAAGCTTTCTTT. It specifies CASSFDLGGSTEAFF.

V is TRBV18 and J is TRBJ2-7; the D is unclear. CDR1 and CDR2 from the germline V gene are KGHSH and LQKENI. Trimming took 0 bases from V and 4 from J, leaving 10 bases between them. The CDR3 is made up of 14 amino acids. CDR3 DNA sequence: TGTGCCAGCTCACCACCGGGTCCGATGTACGAGCAGTACTTC. Translated, it gives CASSPPGPMYEQYF.

The rearrangement uses TRBV6-6 and TRBJ1-1; D perhaps matches TRBD1 (6 bases). Germline V gene sequence: CDR1 MNHNY, CDR2 SVGAGI (reference sequence). Trimming shortened V by 4 bases and J by 11 bases, and 14 bases separated the two germline ends. This CDR3 spans 12 amino acids. The CDR3 DNA sequence: TGTGCCAGCAGTTTCCCTGGGGGGCATGCTTTCTTT. It codes for CASSFPGGHAFF.

The chain joins TRBV18 to TRBJ2-1, with D unresolved. CDR3 length: 15 amino acids. CDR1 is KGHSH, CDR2 LQKENI, per germline. Trimming took 3 bases from V and 0 from J, leaving 9 bases between them. CDR3 region: CASSPPNLSYNEQFF. CDR3 DNA: TGTGCCAGCTCACCTCCAAACCTCTCCTACAATGAGCAGTTCTTC.

This clonotype was observed a few times. The CDR3 protein is CASSLRGDGSTEAFF. CDR3 in DNA: TGTGCCAGCAGCTTAAGGGGGGACGGGAGCACTGAAGCTTTCTTT. J is TRBJ1-1 and V is TRBV7-3, with D possibly being TRBD1 (5 bases). From germline, CDR1 is SGHTA and CDR2 FQGTGA. The CDR3 spans 15 residues. V lost 1 base to trimming and J lost 4 bases, with 13 bases between them.

There are a few counts of this clonotype. The chain combines TRBV3-1 with TRBJ1-1, with a tentative D call TRBD1 (5 bases). Germline V CDR1 and CDR2: LGHDT, YNNKEL (reference sequence). This CDR3 has 14 residues. Trimming left V 0 bases short and J 4 bases short, with 9 bases between. In DNA, the CDR3 is TGTGCCAGCAGCCAAGATGGTGGGGGCACTGAAGCTTTCTTT. This translates into CASSQDGGGTEAFF.

The chain uses TRBV2 and TRBJ2-3; 7 nucleotides match TRBD2. CDR1 and CDR2 (germline): SNHLY, FYNNEI. The junction had 5 bases not matched to a gene; V was cut back by 8 bases and J by 0 bases. The CDR3 extends over 14 amino acids. This CDR3 reads CASLSGVSTDTQYF. The CDR3 bases are TGTGCCAGCTTGAGCGGGGTGAGCACAGATACGCAGTATTTT.

The chain has TRBV2 and TRBJ2-2; D tentatively reads TRBD1 or TRBD2 (6 bases each). CDR1 SNHLY and CDR2 FYNNEI come from the germline V gene. The CDR3 has 16 amino acids. The V and J ends lost 5 bases and 4 bases respectively, with 17 bases between them. The CDR3 DNA reads as TGTGCCAGCAGTTGGGGGGCGAGCGCGGGCACCGGGGAGCTGTTTTTT. The encoded protein is CASSWGASAGTGELFF.

The rearrangement uses TRBV4-1 and TRBJ2-6; TRBD1 or TRBD2 may be the D gene (6 bases each). CDR1 and CDR2 from the germline V gene are MGHRA and YSYEKL. The length of the CDR3 is 24 residues. The V end lost 0 bases, the J end lost 0 bases, and 30 bases lay between the germline ends. This CDR3 reads CASSQELEERGVLGLNSGANVLTF. CDR3 sequence (DNA): TGCGCCAGCAGCCAAGAGCTGGAGGAGAGGGGGGTGCTAGGCCTAAACTCTGGGGCCAACGTCCTGACTTTC.

This clonotype appeared a few times. V is TRBV15 and J is TRBJ1-4; possible D gene TRBD1, 5 bases. Deletions cut 2 bases from V and 7 bases from J, with 11 bases between. CDR1 LNHNV and CDR2 YYDKDF come from the germline V gene (reference sequence). The CDR3 contains 14 residues. CDR3 bases: TGTGCCACCAGCAGATTCAGGGAAAGTGAAAAACTGTTTTTT. This sequence encodes CATSRFRESEKLFF.

This clonotype was recorded at least ten times. The chain recombines TRBV20-1 with TRBJ2-5; either TRBD1 or TRBD2 may fit D (5 bases each). Germline V gives CDR1 DFQATT, CDR2 SNEGSKA (reference sequence). CDR3 size: 13 residues. The V and J ends lost 2 bases and 1 base respectively, with 8 bases between them. CDR3 in DNA: TGCAGTGCTAGACCAGGGACCCAAGAGACCCAGTACTTC. Its protein is CSARPGTQETQYF.

The V gene is TRBV6-2 or TRBV6-3, the J gene TRBJ1-5; D is ambiguous. This CDR3 is built from 12 residues. Germline CDR1 is MNHEY and CDR2 is SVGEGT. V shed 2 bases and J shed 11 bases, with 10 bases lying between them. The CDR3 DNA follows: TGTGCCAGCAGTTACGGTCAGATGACCCAGCATTTT. Translation gives CASSYGQMTQHF.

The chain has TRBV20-1 and TRBJ2-7, with 9 nucleotides matching TRBD2. Germline CDR1 is DFQATT and CDR2 is SNEGSKA (reference sequence). The CDR3 is 13 amino acids. Trimming cost V 6 bases and J 0 bases; bases outside gene matches: 3. This CDR3 reads CSAWTSASYEQYF. The CDR3 DNA sequence: TGCAGTGCCTGGACTAGCGCCTCCTACGAGCAGTACTTC.

This chain's CDR3 is CASSPYGISGNTIYF. The CDR3 nucleotides are TGTGCCAGCTCACCATACGGGATCTCTGGAAACACCATATATTTT. The genes are TRBV18 and TRBJ1-3; no reliable D call. This CDR3 is 15 amino acids long. Deletions cut 2 bases from V and 0 bases from J, with 8 bases between. Looked up from germline, CDR1 is KGHSH and CDR2 is LQKENI.

The chain has TRBV5-1 and TRBJ2-1; TRBD2 agrees at 9 bases. The CDR3 runs to 15 residues. CDR1 is SGHRS, CDR2 YFSETQ, per germline. Germline trimming cut 4 bases from V and 6 bases from J; bases unmatched to any gene: 8. The CDR3, as DNA: TGCGCCAGCAGCCAAGGGACTAGCAACGGCAATGAGCAGTTCTTC. It specifies CASSQGTSNGNEQFF.

At least ten counts were recorded for this clonotype. The chain is built from TRBV12-3 or TRBV12-4 and TRBJ2-7; 10 bases align to TRBD1. The CDR3 spans 14 residues. V shed 10 bases, J shed 3 bases, and the junction held 9 bases outside the gene matches. DNA for the CDR3: TGTGCCACCAGAAACCGGGACAGGGGCTACGAGCAGTACTTC. Translated: CATRNRDRGYEQYF.

The CDR3 spells CASSFGQGALNSPLHF. CDR3 in DNA: TGCGCCAGCAGCTTCGGACAGGGGGCATTGAATTCACCCCTCCACTTT. The chain joins TRBV5-1 to TRBJ1-6; 11 bases are shared with TRBD1. The CDR3 spans 16 residues. V was pared by 2 bases and J by 7 bases, with 5 bases of the junction left unmatched. Germline CDR1 reads SGHRS; CDR2 reads YFSETQ.

In regard to this clonotype: A much larger clone lies a single base off, so this may be a read error. CDR3 nucleotides: TGCTGTGCCAACGGGGATACGCAAGAGACCCAGTACTTC. As protein: CCANGDTQETQYF. The chain recombines TRBV20-1 with TRBJ2-5; a possible D gene is TRBD2 (5 bases). CDR3 length equals 13 residues. Germline V gene data show CDR1 as DFQATT and CDR2 as SNEGSKA (reference sequence).

This clonotype occurred a few times. The chain combines TRBV20-1 with TRBJ1-5; maybe TRBD1 (6 bases). Between the trimmed V and J ends, which lost 0 bases and 1 base, there was a span of 19 bases. Germline-derived CDR1 and CDR2 are DFQATT and SNEGSKA (reference sequence). This CDR3 has 18 residues. The CDR3 loop is CSARDWSMGAGSNQPQHF. DNA for the CDR3: TGCAGTGCTAGAGATTGGAGTATGGGGGCGGGGAGCAATCAGCCCCAGCATTTT.

This clonotype was found many times. CDR3 loop: CASSSGVRSPLHF. CDR3 DNA sequence: TGTGCCAGCAGTTCTGGGGTCCGTTCACCCCTCCACTTT. The genes are TRBV12-3 or TRBV12-4 and TRBJ1-6, with no clear D. Trimming pared 4 bases from V and 9 bases from J, leaving 10 bases between. The length of the CDR3 is 13 residues.

At least ten counts were recorded for this clonotype. The J gene is TRBJ2-1, the V gene TRBV29-1; TRBD2 agrees at 11 bases. V was clipped by 6 bases and J by 7 bases; unmatched bases: 11. Germline values: CDR1 SQVTM, CDR2 ANQGSEA. This CDR3 spans 15 amino acids. Here the CDR3 DNA reads TGCAGCGTAGGAAGAACTAGCGGGAGATTGAATGAGCAGTTCTTC. Its translation is CSVGRTSGRLNEQFF.

This clonotype was recorded at least ten times. The CDR3 reads CASSEPLVGEQYF. The CDR3 coding sequence is TGCGCCAGCAGCGAGCCTCTCGTGGGAGAGCAGTACTTC. The V call is TRBV5-1, the J call TRBJ2-7; D is uncertain. V lost 4 bases to trimming and J lost 7 bases, with 15 bases between them. The CDR3 is 13 amino acids. Germline-derived CDR1 and CDR2 are SGHRS and YFSETQ.

This clonotype was detected only a few times. This rearrangement joins TRBV4-1 to TRBJ1-1; D not resolved. This CDR3 spans 16 amino acids. Germline CDR1 is MGHRA and CDR2 is YSYEKL. Trimming stripped 4 bases from V and 0 bases from J, with 15 bases between. The CDR3 here is CASSLPRGTLNTEAFF. In nucleotides, the CDR3 is TGCGCCAGCAGCCTCCCAAGAGGAACACTGAACACTGAAGCTTTCTTT.